These 28 T cell receptor beta chains were all obtained from the same sample, sequenced in a study of shared clonotypes between healthy human individuals. Repertoires were generated with immunoSEQ multiplex PCR, while TCRdb's copy carries only in-frame clones and drops some. The sample lists more than 80,000 clones, about two thirds occurring once. The sequencing input was memory CD8+ T cells sorted from blood. Subset noted: CD45RO+ cells pooled with CCR7-negative TemRA cells. These TCRs come from a man aged 25 to 45 in good health.

The V call is TRBV19, the J call TRBJ2-3; 11 bases agree with TRBD2. The germline V gene has CDR1 LNHDA and CDR2 SQIVND (reference sequence). V lost 5 bases to trimming and J lost 4 bases; unmatched junction nucleotides: 5. The length of the CDR3 is 15 residues. CDR3 residues: CASSLVAGGPDTQYF. CDR3 coding DNA: TGTGCCAGTAGTTTGGTAGCGGGAGGGCCAGATACGCAGTATTTT.

The chain has TRBV10-1 and TRBJ2-2; 13 bases map to TRBD2. The CDR3 runs 16 residues. V trimming: 5 bases; J trimming: 7 bases; junction bases outside the gene matches: 7. Germline-derived CDR1 and CDR2 are WNHNN and SYGVQD (reference sequence). The CDR3 loop is CASSPGLAGRGGELFF. The CDR3 DNA follows: TGCGCCAGCAGTCCGGGACTAGCGGGACGGGGCGGGGAGCTGTTTTTT.

This chain links TRBV27 with TRBJ2-1; tentatively, D is TRBD2 (6 bases). The CDR3 is made up of 16 amino acids. Germline V gene lookup returns CDR1 MNHEY and CDR2 SMNVEV (reference sequence). V lost 6 bases to trimming and J lost 6 bases, with 21 bases between them. The CDR3 spells CASRDPSDGSFNEQFF. As DNA, the CDR3 is TGTGCCAGCAGGGACCCTAGCGACGGGAGTTTCAATGAGCAGTTCTTC.

A few counts support this clone. The J gene is TRBJ2-1, the V gene TRBV7-8; TRBD2 aligns across 10 bases. With 2 bases clipped from V and 4 bases from J, the junction kept 5 bases outside the gene matches. Germline V gives CDR1 SGHVS, CDR2 FQNEAQ. This CDR3 spans 16 amino acids. The CDR3 DNA follows: TGTGCCAGCAGCTTACTAGCGGGAGAAGTTTACAATGAGCAGTTCTTC. Amino acid sequence: CASSLLAGEVYNEQFF.

In its sample, this clone was seen many times. The CDR3 DNA is TGTGCCAGCAGCGTCCGGGGGCAGGGGGCGTTGGACTATGGCTACACCTTC. Protein sequence: CASSVRGQGALDYGYTF. The chain has TRBV9 and TRBJ1-2; TRBD1 agrees at 8 bases. J gave up 3 bases and V 2 bases, and 12 bases lay outside the gene matches. Germline V lookup: CDR1 SGDLS, CDR2 YYNGEE. The CDR3 loop spans 17 amino acids. Looking up the rest from reference TRBV9 and TRBJ1-2 gives the full variable domain: DSGVTQTPKHLITATGQRVTLRCSPRSGDLSVYWYQQSLDQGLQFLIQYYNGEERAKGNILERFSAQQFPDLHSELNLSSLELGDSALYFCASSVRGQGALDYGYTFGSGTRLTVV.

The chain couples TRBV28 to TRBJ2-4; D perhaps matches TRBD1 (6 bases). Looked up from germline, CDR1 is MDHEN and CDR2 is SYDVKM. Trimming stripped 4 bases from V and 0 bases from J, with 22 bases between. This CDR3 is built from 19 residues. In DNA, the CDR3 is TGTGCCAGCAGTTCCTGGACAGTAGGGGGATATCTAGCCAAAAACATTCAGTACTTC. This gives the protein CASSSWTVGGYLAKNIQYF.

The rearrangement links TRBV27 to TRBJ2-1; weak D call: TRBD2 (5 bases). Deletions cut 1 base from V and 5 bases from J, with 9 bases between. Germline V lookup: CDR1 MNHEY, CDR2 SMNVEV (reference sequence). This CDR3 has 14 residues. CDR3: CASSLFRGNNEQFF. In nucleotides, the CDR3 is TGTGCCAGCAGTTTATTTCGGGGAAACAATGAGCAGTTCTTC.

This chain joins TRBV7-9 and TRBJ2-1, with 7 bases identical to TRBD2. V shed 11 bases and J 0 bases; nucleotides not matched to a gene: 7. The CDR3 is 14 residues long. The germline CDR1 and CDR2 sequences are SEHNR and FQNEAQ (reference sequence). The CDR3 DNA is TGTGCCGGGGAGGGCGCGAACTCCTACAATGAGCAGTTCTTC. Protein sequence: CAGEGANSYNEQFF.

V is TRBV14 and J is TRBJ2-2, with D unresolved. This CDR3 comprises 13 residues. CDR1 SGHDN and CDR2 FVKESK come from the germline V gene. Trimming stripped 1 base from V and 5 bases from J, with 5 bases between. CDR3 residues: CASSQVETGELFF. The CDR3 bases are TGTGCCAGCAGCCAAGTCGAGACCGGGGAGCTGTTTTTT.

The chain carries TRBV30 and TRBJ2-3; 8 bases fit TRBD1. The CDR3 sequence is 17 residues long. V lost 3 bases, J lost 2 bases, and 13 bases stayed unmatched. Germline CDR1 reads GTSNPN; CDR2 reads SVGIG (reference sequence). CDR3: CAWSPLPGQGATDTQYF. DNA for the CDR3: TGTGCCTGGAGCCCCCTCCCTGGACAGGGTGCCACAGATACGCAGTATTTT. Looking up the rest from reference TRBV30 and TRBJ2-3 gives the full variable domain: SQTIHQWPATLVQPVGSPLSLECTVEGTSNPNLYWYRQAAGRGLQLLFYSVGIGQISSEVPQNLSASRPQDRQFILSSKKLLLSDSGFYLCAWSPLPGQGATDTQYFGPGTRLTVL.

The V and J genes are TRBV30 and TRBJ2-5, with D possibly matching TRBD2 (5 bases). Germline values: CDR1 GTSNPN, CDR2 SVGIG (reference sequence). The CDR3 covers 11 residues. Trimming left V 2 bases short and J 6 bases short, with 7 bases between. The CDR3 here is CAWSSGQTQYF. CDR3 DNA: TGTGCCTGGAGTAGCGGTCAGACCCAGTACTTC.

This clone was recorded a few times. The chain couples TRBV20-1 to TRBJ2-7; no definite D call. In germline, CDR1 is DFQATT, CDR2 SNEGSKA (reference sequence). The CDR3 is made up of 10 amino acids. Trimming took off 1 base at V and 5 bases at J, with 3 bases between the two ends. In DNA form, the CDR3 reads TGCAGTGCTAGAGCGAACGAGCAGTACTTC. Protein: CSARANEQYF.

This chain links TRBV9 with TRBJ2-4; 10 nucleotides align to TRBD2. After removal of 3 bases from V and 0 bases from J, the junction contained 3 bases not matched to a gene. CDR1 and CDR2 from the germline V gene are SGDLS and YYNGEE. The CDR3 contains 16 residues. The CDR3 is CASSGGLAIAKNIQYF. The CDR3 DNA sequence: TGTGCCAGCAGCGGGGGACTAGCGATAGCCAAAAACATTCAGTACTTC.

This clone was seen a few times. DNA of the CDR3: TGTGCCATCAGTGAGTCGACCAGCGCGAATTACAATGAGCAGTTCTTC. Encoded protein: CAISESTSANYNEQFF. The chain recombines TRBV10-3 with TRBJ2-1; D unclear. This CDR3 comprises 16 residues. V lost 0 bases and J lost 4, with 13 bases in between. Germline V CDR1 and CDR2: ENHRY, SYGVKD.

The sample holds one count of this clone. This rearrangement joins TRBV27 to TRBJ2-1; a possible D gene is TRBD1 (6 bases). V lost 3 bases and J 0 bases, leaving 9 bases between the germline ends. From germline, CDR1 is MNHEY and CDR2 SMNVEV (reference sequence). The CDR3 loop spans 15 amino acids. CDR3 in amino acids: CASSFTGSSYNEQFF. The DNA for the CDR3 is TGTGCCAGCAGTTTTACAGGGAGCTCCTACAATGAGCAGTTCTTC.

The rearrangement joins TRBV6-1 to TRBJ1-5; D gene ambiguous. The CDR3 loop spans 15 amino acids. The ends were cut back, 1 base at V and 0 bases at J, with 7 bases in the middle. Germline CDR1 MNHNS, CDR2 SASEGT. CDR3: CASSEVRNSNQPQHF. The CDR3 region has the DNA TGTGCCAGCAGTGAAGTGAGGAATAGCAATCAGCCCCAGCATTTT.

The chain links TRBV4-3 to TRBJ2-7; tentatively, D is TRBD2 (5 bases). Germline CDR1 is LGHNA and CDR2 is YSLEER. The CDR3 consists of 15 residues. Trimming stripped 1 base from V and 3 bases from J, with 13 bases between. Here the CDR3 DNA reads TGCGCCAGCAGCCAAGTCGGAACCGCGGGCTACGAGCAGTACTTC. Residues: CASSQVGTAGYEQYF.

This chain joins TRBV28 and TRBJ2-2; 7 bases line up with TRBD1. CDR3 length: 19 amino acids. CDR1 is MDHEN, CDR2 SYDVKM, per germline. Unmatched junction bases numbered 24, after V lost 5 bases and J lost 9 bases. CDR3 protein: CASSPERDRVLFSFRELFF. CDR3 nucleotides: TGTGCCAGCAGTCCAGAACGAGACAGGGTTCTTTTTTCGTTCAGGGAGCTGTTTTTT.

V is TRBV7-2 and J is TRBJ2-7; TRBD2 might be the D (6 bases). The germline V gene has CDR1 SGHTA and CDR2 FQGNSA. With 1 base removed from V and 0 bases from J, the gap between germline ends came to 13 bases. The CDR3 covers 16 residues. The CDR3 here is CASSLVAGRGSYEQYF. CDR3 DNA sequence: TGTGCCAGCAGCTTAGTGGCGGGACGTGGCTCCTACGAGCAGTACTTC.

J is TRBJ1-2 and V is TRBV10-3, with D unresolved. Trimming took 5 bases from V and 5 from J, leaving 12 bases between them. Germline lookup yields CDR1 ENHRY and CDR2 SYGVKD. The CDR3 is 13 amino acids. The CDR3 here is CAISQFAEYGYTF. The CDR3 DNA reads as TGTGCCATCAGTCAATTCGCCGAATATGGCTACACCTTC.

The rearrangement joins TRBV7-9 to TRBJ1-4; D ambiguous. With 3 bases removed from V and 5 bases from J, the gap between germline ends came to 13 bases. There are 15 residues in the CDR3. Germline CDR1 and CDR2: SEHNR and FQNEAQ (reference sequence). In nucleotides, the CDR3 is TGTGCCAGCAGCTTCGTCGAGCCCTTAAATGAAAAACTGTTTTTT. This sequence encodes CASSFVEPLNEKLFF.

This clone has just one count. Other DNA sequences within the sample encode an identical CDR3. The chain couples TRBV6-5 to TRBJ2-7, with D possibly being TRBD1 or TRBD2 (5 bases each). V was pared by 6 bases and J by 4 bases, with 16 bases between. The CDR3 runs 14 residues. Germline loops: CDR1 MNHEY, CDR2 SVGAGI. In nucleotides, the CDR3 is TGTGCCAGCAGCACCGGGACGGGTGGTTACGAGCAGTACTTC. Its protein is CASSTGTGGYEQYF.

The V and J genes are TRBV6-1 and TRBJ2-7, with 10 bases aligning to TRBD2. V shed 7 bases, J shed 3 bases, and the junction held 6 bases outside the gene matches. This CDR3 has 14 residues. Germline CDR1 and CDR2: MNHNS and SASEGT. In DNA form, the CDR3 reads TGTGCCAGCAAACTAGCGGGATACTACTACGAGCAGTACTTC. Translation: CASKLAGYYYEQYF.

V usage is TRBV28 and J usage is TRBJ1-1; 11 bases line up with TRBD1. The CDR3 extends over 20 amino acids. J lost 3 bases, V lost 7 bases, and 22 bases had no gene match. Germline CDR1 and CDR2: MDHEN and SYDVKM. CDR3 sequence (DNA): TGTGCCAGCACCAATTTTTGGAATCCGGGACAGGGGGAAGTGCACACTGAAGCTTTCTTT. Amino acids: CASTNFWNPGQGEVHTEAFF.

This chain uses TRBV14 with TRBJ2-7, with a weak D call TRBD1 (5 bases). Germline V CDR1 and CDR2: SGHDN, FVKESK. The V end was cut by 5 bases, the J end by 9 bases, with 11 bases between. CDR3 length: 11 residues. CDR3 bases: TGTGCCAGCAGCTCAGGGTCGGTGCAGTACTTC. It codes for CASSSGSVQYF.

Turning to this clone: Other DNA sequences of this sample code for an identical CDR3. This chain uses TRBV27 with TRBJ1-1, with TRBD1 matching 12 bases. The V segment lost 5 bases and the J segment 5 bases; nucleotides outside the gene matches: 9. Germline V gene sequence: CDR1 MNHEY, CDR2 SMNVEV (reference sequence). This CDR3 has 16 amino acids. CDR3 in amino acids: CASSPRDRGLSTEAFF. For the CDR3, the DNA is TGTGCCAGCAGTCCCCGGGACAGGGGGCTTAGTACTGAAGCTTTCTTT.

The genes are TRBV7-6 and TRBJ2-2, with 11 bases identical to TRBD2. Per the germline V gene, CDR1 is SGHVS and CDR2 is FNYEAQ. There are 17 residues in the CDR3. J was trimmed by 3 bases and V by 3 bases; bases with no gene match: 6. CDR3: CASSFTSGGEDTGELFF. The CDR3 nucleotides are TGTGCCAGCAGCTTTACTAGCGGGGGAGAGGACACCGGGGAGCTGTTTTTT.

This rearrangement joins TRBV4-1 to TRBJ2-7; TRBD1 is a possible D gene (5 bases). CDR1 is MGHRA and CDR2 is YSYEKL in the germline V gene. The V end lost 3 bases, the J end lost 1 base, and 19 bases lay between the germline ends. There are 17 residues in the CDR3. CDR3 sequence reads: CASSQSLGRVESYEQYF. CDR3 sequence (DNA): TGCGCCAGCAGCCAGTCCCTAGGCAGGGTTGAGTCCTACGAGCAGTACTTC.